What follows is one T cell receptor beta chain and its context. As originally analysed: Quantification of nucleated cells was approximated via reference gene primer amplification. This table comes from immunoSEQ multiplex PCR, and its TCRdb copy is limited to in-frame clones, with some not included. That table is the source of V, J and clone size, and D and trimming were worked out from the DNA. This table holds about 160,000 clones, more than 75% found once. The entry originates in a study of blood T cell repertoires in COVID-19. On the study more broadly: Whether acute or convalescent, the COVID-19 samples came from the United States, Italy and Spain. The cDNA or gDNA used as material had been derived from T cells, B-cell-depleted T cells, or PBMCs.

J was trimmed by 4 bases and V by 4 bases; bases with no gene match: 3. The CDR3 contains 14 residues. Germline values: CDR1 LNHDA, CDR2 SQIVND (reference sequence). Sequences were obtained from peripheral blood. The receptor was derived from a man in his forties with acute or convalescent COVID-19. This chain uses TRBV19 with TRBJ1-2, with TRBD1 matching 10 bases. The CDR3 region has the DNA TGTGCCAGTAGTAGGGACAGGGGTAGCTATGGCTACACCTTC. This sequence encodes CASSRDRGSYGYTF.